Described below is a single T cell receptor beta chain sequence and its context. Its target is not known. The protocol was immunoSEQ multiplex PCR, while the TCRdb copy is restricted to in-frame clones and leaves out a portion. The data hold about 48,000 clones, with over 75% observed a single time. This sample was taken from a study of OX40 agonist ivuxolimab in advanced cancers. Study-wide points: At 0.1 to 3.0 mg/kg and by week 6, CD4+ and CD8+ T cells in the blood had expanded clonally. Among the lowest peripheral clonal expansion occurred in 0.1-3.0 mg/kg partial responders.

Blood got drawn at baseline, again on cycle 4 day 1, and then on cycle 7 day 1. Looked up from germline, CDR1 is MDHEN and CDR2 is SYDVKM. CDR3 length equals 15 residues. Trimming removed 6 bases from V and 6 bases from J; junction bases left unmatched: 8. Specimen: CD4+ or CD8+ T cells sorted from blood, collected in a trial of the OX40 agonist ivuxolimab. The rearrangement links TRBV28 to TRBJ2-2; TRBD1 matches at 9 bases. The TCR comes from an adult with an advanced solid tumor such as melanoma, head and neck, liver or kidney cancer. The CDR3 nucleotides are TGTGCCAGCAGACACGACAGGGGGTTGGCCGGGGAGCTGTTTTTT. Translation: CASRHDRGLAGELFF.